Below, 29 T cell receptor beta chains from the same sample are listed, as sequenced in a study of T cell responses to AZD1222 COVID-19 vaccine. Clones were read by immunoSEQ multiplex PCR, and TCRdb kept only the in-frame ones, dropping some. The table has tens of thousands of clones, 75% to 95% seen once; the top ten hold roughly 6.3%. Sequencing used peripheral blood, obtained 28 days after the second dose of the MenACWY control vaccine. These receptors all stem from an adult who received the MenACWY meningococcal vaccine as a control.

The chain has TRBV27 and TRBJ1-6, with TRBD1 as a possible D gene (5 bases). This CDR3 comprises 14 residues. The germline V gene has CDR1 MNHEY and CDR2 SMNVEV (reference sequence). V was pared by 9 bases and J by 7 bases, with 16 bases between. CDR3 region: CASTELQENSPLHF. CDR3 nucleotides: TGTGCCAGTACCGAATTACAGGAAAATTCACCCCTCCACTTT.

V gene TRBV19 combines with J gene TRBJ2-1; D perhaps matches TRBD1 (6 bases). V shed 5 bases and J shed 9 bases, with 14 bases lying between them. The CDR3 covers 13 residues. Germline V gene sequence: CDR1 LNHDA, CDR2 SQIVND (reference sequence). DNA for the CDR3: TGTGCCAGTAGTGAGCAGGGGTGGGGTGAGCAGTTCTTC. It yields the protein CASSEQGWGEQFF.

The chain couples TRBV19 to TRBJ1-5, with 9 positions matching TRBD1. Unmatched junction bases numbered 3, after V lost 5 bases and J lost 1 base. The V gene's germline CDR1 is LNHDA and CDR2 SQIVND (reference sequence). The CDR3 totals 15 residues. CDR3 sequence reads: CASSLGQGSNQPQHF. The CDR3 nucleotides read TGTGCCAGTAGTTTGGGACAGGGAAGCAATCAGCCCCAGCATTTT.

The chain has TRBV6-2 or TRBV6-3 and TRBJ2-5; no definite D call. Trimming shortened V by 2 bases and J by 4 bases, and 11 bases separated the two germline ends. The CDR3 is made up of 14 amino acids. The germline gives CDR1 MNHEY, CDR2 SVGEGT. CDR3 DNA sequence: TGTGCCAGCAGTTACACTGGTATTCGAGAGACCCAGTACTTC. Translation gives CASSYTGIRETQYF.

The chain has TRBV30 and TRBJ2-5; no clear D. The CDR3 has 10 amino acids. The V and J ends lost 5 bases and 2 bases respectively, with 3 bases between them. The germline V gene encodes CDR1 GTSNPN and CDR2 SVGIG (reference sequence). The CDR3 bases are TGTGCCTGGCATCAAGAGACCCAGTACTTC. This codes for CAWHQETQYF.

The CDR3 spells CAWKRYSSNEQFF. DNA for the CDR3: TGTGCCTGGAAACGGTACAGCTCTAATGAGCAGTTCTTC. The gene calls are TRBV30 and TRBJ2-1; D remains ambiguous. Germline CDR1 reads GTSNPN; CDR2 reads SVGIG (reference sequence). The V end was cut by 4 bases, the J end by 7 bases, with 14 bases between. The CDR3 is 13 residues long.

The chain couples TRBV18 to TRBJ2-2; D gene unclear. Trimming cost V 6 bases and J 7 bases, with 18 bases left between them. CDR1 and CDR2 (germline): KGHSH, LQKENI. The CDR3 contains 15 residues. The CDR3 loop reads CASSGQLSAGGELFF. The CDR3 DNA is TGTGCCAGCTCTGGCCAACTTTCGGCTGGCGGGGAGCTGTTTTTT.

V usage is TRBV5-1 and J usage is TRBJ1-1, with 12 bases that match TRBD1. Germline V gene sequence: CDR1 SGHRS, CDR2 YFSETQ. The CDR3 has 16 residues. With V trimmed by 4 bases and J by 3 bases, 7 bases remained unmatched. For the CDR3, the DNA is TGCGCCAGCAGCAAAGGGACAGGGGGCAAGGACACTGAAGCTTTCTTT. Protein product: CASSKGTGGKDTEAFF. Full variable domain (rest looked up from reference TRBV5-1 and TRBJ1-1): KAGVTQTPRYLIKTRGQQVTLSCSPISGHRSVSWYQQTPGQGLQFLFEYFSETQRNKGNFPGRFSGRQFSNSRSEMNVSTLELGDSALYLCASSKGTGGKDTEAFFGQGTRLTVV.

J is TRBJ2-7 and V is TRBV7-2, with 7 positions matching TRBD2. J was trimmed by 3 bases and V by 0 bases; bases with no gene match: 5. The CDR3 runs to 15 residues. Germline CDR1 is SGHTA and CDR2 is FQGNSA. CDR3 nucleotides: TGTGCCAGCAGCTTAGCGGGGCTAGCGGACTACGAGCAGTACTTC. Amino acid sequence: CASSLAGLADYEQYF.

The genes are TRBV12-3 or TRBV12-4 and TRBJ1-5; unclear D gene. The CDR3 is 12 amino acids. V lost 3 bases and J 6 bases, leaving 6 bases between the germline ends. As DNA, the CDR3 is TGTGCCAGCAGTTTGGTTGTTCAGCCCCAGCATTTT. This translates into CASSLVVQPQHF.

This clone was observed once. The chain carries TRBV7-2 and TRBJ2-2; D is unresolved. The CDR3 spans 15 residues. The germline CDR1 and CDR2 sequences are SGHTA and FQGNSA. Trimming removed 2 bases from V and 5 bases from J, with 12 bases in between. CDR3 nucleotides: TGTGCCAGCAGCTTAAAGGCAGGTGGAACCGGGGAGCTGTTTTTT. This sequence encodes CASSLKAGGTGELFF.

The J gene is TRBJ2-1, the V gene TRBV27; D perhaps matches TRBD1 (5 bases). Between the trimmed V and J ends, which lost 5 bases and 2 bases, there was a span of 13 bases. There are 15 residues in the CDR3. The germline CDR1 and CDR2 sequences are MNHEY and SMNVEV (reference sequence). CDR3 DNA: TGTGCCAGCAGTCAGGAAAGGGGCCCCTACAATGAGCAGTTCTTC. Translated: CASSQERGPYNEQFF.

The V and J genes are TRBV7-2 and TRBJ2-3; no firm D call. V gave up 3 bases and J gave up 1 base, with 5 bases separating them. This CDR3 spans 13 amino acids. Germline assignment: CDR1 SGHTA and CDR2 FQGNSA. CDR3: CASSFGRTDTQYF. In nucleotides, the CDR3 is TGTGCCAGCAGCTTTGGACGCACAGATACGCAGTATTTT. Using reference TRBV7-2 and TRBJ2-3 for the parts outside the CDR3, the full variable domain is GAGVSQSPSNKVTEKGKDVELRCDPISGHTALYWYRQSLGQGLEFLIYFQGNSAPDKSGLPSDRFSAERTGGSVSTLTIQRTQQEDSAVYLCASSFGRTDTQYFGPGTRLTVL.

The CDR3, as DNA: TGTGCCAGCAGTTTCCCACCGTATGGCTACACCTTC. The encoded protein is CASSFPPYGYTF. The rearrangement joins TRBV28 to TRBJ1-2; D gene uncertain. The CDR3 extends over 12 amino acids. V lost 3 bases, J lost 5 bases, and 7 bases lay in between. From germline, CDR1 is MDHEN and CDR2 SYDVKM.

The chain couples TRBV28 to TRBJ1-5; 10 bases match TRBD1. CDR1 is MDHEN and CDR2 is SYDVKM in the germline V gene. V dropped 7 bases and J dropped 1; count of bases not matched to a gene: 7. The CDR3 length is 16 residues. The DNA for the CDR3 is TGTGCCAGCAACCTGGACAGGGGGGCGAGCAATCAGCCCCAGCATTTT. As protein: CASNLDRGASNQPQHF.

The V gene is TRBV9, the J gene TRBJ2-7, with D possibly being TRBD1 (5 bases). The germline gives CDR1 SGDLS, CDR2 YYNGEE. The CDR3 totals 15 residues. Deletions cut 0 bases from V and 3 bases from J, with 13 bases between. CDR3 nucleotides: TGTGCCAGCAGCGTAGCAGGGCAGTTAAGCTACGAGCAGTACTTC. Amino acid sequence: CASSVAGQLSYEQYF.

The CDR3 nucleotides read TGTGCCAGTAGTGACGCGGGTTTGGGTTGGAACATTCAGTACTTC. Protein: CASSDAGLGWNIQYF. V and J are TRBV19 and TRBJ2-4, with D perhaps matching TRBD2 (5 bases). This CDR3 has 15 residues. V lost 5 bases, J lost 7 bases, and 18 bases lay in between. CDR1 LNHDA and CDR2 SQIVND come from the germline V gene (reference sequence).

The V call is TRBV7-2, the J call TRBJ2-7; the match to TRBD1 covers 9 bases. The germline CDR1 and CDR2 sequences are SGHTA and FQGNSA. V dropped 5 bases and J dropped 7; count of bases not matched to a gene: 9. The CDR3 loop spans 14 amino acids. CDR3 in amino acids: CASSLGTGLEEQYF. DNA for the CDR3: TGTGCCAGCAGCCTCGGGACAGGGCTGGAAGAGCAGTACTTC.

V usage is TRBV5-1 and J usage is TRBJ2-7, with D unclear. CDR3 length: 14 residues. The germline V gene encodes CDR1 SGHRS and CDR2 YFSETQ. V was shortened by 4 bases and J by 0 bases, with 11 bases between the two germline ends. The CDR3 reads CASSPRKDSYEQYF. CDR3 nucleotides: TGCGCCAGCAGCCCCCGCAAAGACTCCTACGAGCAGTACTTC. The variable domain in full, completed from reference TRBV5-1 and TRBJ2-7, reads KAGVTQTPRYLIKTRGQQVTLSCSPISGHRSVSWYQQTPGQGLQFLFEYFSETQRNKGNFPGRFSGRQFSNSRSEMNVSTLELGDSALYLCASSPRKDSYEQYFGPGTRLTVT.

The rearrangement joins TRBV6-5 to TRBJ1-5, with 8 bases aligning to TRBD1. The V segment lost 7 bases and the J segment 5 bases; nucleotides outside the gene matches: 4. Per germline, CDR1 MNHEY and CDR2 SVGAGI. CDR3 size: 13 residues. The CDR3 protein is CASTMTGDQPQHF. The CDR3 DNA follows: TGTGCCAGCACCATGACAGGGGATCAGCCCCAGCATTTT.

The genes are TRBV14 and TRBJ2-7, with D possibly matching TRBD1 (5 bases). Trimming stripped 0 bases from V and 4 bases from J, with 10 bases between. There are 14 residues in the CDR3. Germline V gives CDR1 SGHDN, CDR2 FVKESK. CDR3 loop: CASSQDRVGYEQYF. The CDR3 DNA is TGTGCCAGCAGCCAAGACAGGGTTGGATACGAGCAGTACTTC.

The J gene is TRBJ1-6, the V gene TRBV6-5; no firm D call. Per germline, CDR1 MNHEY and CDR2 SVGAGI. The CDR3 runs 14 residues. Trimming cost V 7 bases and J 2 bases, with 9 bases left between them. CDR3: CASNSGPYNSPLHF. The CDR3 nucleotides read TGTGCCAGCAATTCCGGCCCCTATAATTCACCCCTCCACTTT.

This chain connects TRBV6-6 to TRBJ1-1; no clear D gene. The germline gives CDR1 MNHNY, CDR2 SVGAGI (reference sequence). Trimming took 4 bases from V and 4 from J, leaving 10 bases between them. The CDR3 has 13 residues. Here the CDR3 reads CASSSIQLTEAFF. The CDR3 DNA is TGTGCCAGCAGTTCGATACAGCTCACTGAAGCTTTCTTT.

The chain is built from TRBV7-9 and TRBJ2-5, with 7 bases fitting TRBD1. Germline V gene sequence: CDR1 SEHNR, CDR2 FQNEAQ (reference sequence). V was clipped by 4 bases and J by 5 bases; unmatched bases: 13. The CDR3 length is 16 residues. Written as DNA, the CDR3 is TGTGCCAGCAGCTCGAACGACAGGGTATTCGGGGAGACCCAGTACTTC. As protein: CASSSNDRVFGETQYF.

The rearrangement joins TRBV7-9 to TRBJ1-1, with D maybe TRBD1 (5 bases). The CDR3 contains 11 residues. V was trimmed by 1 base and J by 11 bases, leaving 8 bases between them. CDR1 and CDR2 (germline): SEHNR, FQNEAQ (reference sequence). The CDR3 here is CASSLGGTAFF. CDR3 bases: TGTGCCAGCAGCTTAGGGGGGACCGCTTTCTTT.

CDR3 region: CASSGAVNTEAFF. DNA of the CDR3: TGTGCCAGCAGTGGTGCCGTGAACACTGAAGCTTTCTTT. This chain joins TRBV2 and TRBJ1-1, with unresolved D. V was cut by 4 bases and J by 0 bases, with 6 bases left in between. The CDR3 extends over 13 amino acids. CDR1 and CDR2 (germline): SNHLY, FYNNEI.

The chain combines TRBV19 with TRBJ1-1; D gene uncertain. The CDR3 runs to 14 residues. Germline CDR1 and CDR2: LNHDA and SQIVND (reference sequence). The V end was cut by 6 bases, the J end by 4 bases, with 15 bases between. The DNA of the CDR3 is TGTGCCAGTAGAATGGCGGAGGGATCCACTGAAGCTTTCTTT. The encoded protein is CASRMAEGSTEAFF.

This sequence joins TRBV5-1 and TRBJ2-1; 12 nucleotides line up with TRBD1. This CDR3 is built from 17 residues. CDR1 is SGHRS, CDR2 YFSETQ, per germline. V shed 0 bases and J 6 bases; nucleotides not matched to a gene: 7. CDR3 residues: CASSLALSGQGANEQFF. In nucleotides, the CDR3 is TGCGCCAGCAGCTTGGCCCTATCGGGACAGGGGGCCAATGAGCAGTTCTTC.

The V and J genes are TRBV27 and TRBJ1-1, with D tentatively TRBD1 (5 bases). V shed 5 bases and J shed 1 base, with 11 bases lying between them. This CDR3 is built from 14 residues. Per germline, CDR1 MNHEY and CDR2 SMNVEV (reference sequence). The CDR3 loop reads CASSPRQRNTEAFF. The CDR3 DNA follows: TGTGCCAGCAGTCCAAGACAGCGGAACACTGAAGCTTTCTTT.